Listed below are T cell receptor beta chains from one sample, sequenced in a study of cytomegalovirus exposure and HLA in healthy donors. The assay was immunoSEQ multiplex PCR, and TCRdb's table has in-frame clones only and misses some. Of approximately 300,000 clones listed, around 90% are singletons. The sequenced sample consisted of PBMCs. All receptors derive from a woman between 25 and 40 years old in good health and CMV-seropositive. Both conserved end residues are part of each CDR3. Fields, in order: clone size, J gene, CDR3 length, V gene, D gene, CDR3 protein, CDR3 DNA. The D gene is left open where the match is weak. Rows give clone size only sometimes, using once, few, many, or a class for an expanded clone.

abundance: NA
j_gene: TRBJ1-2
len: 15
v_gene: TRBV7-2
d_gene: NA
CDR3aa: CASSLENRANYGYTF
CDR3nt: TGTGCCAGCAGCCTCGAGAACCGGGCTAACTATGGCTACACCTTC

abundance: NA
j_gene: TRBJ2-5
len: 12
v_gene: TRBV4-1
d_gene: NA
CDR3aa: CASSQDLETQYF
CDR3nt: TGCGCCAGCAGCCAAGATCTGGAGACCCAGTACTTC

abundance: NA
j_gene: TRBJ1-6
len: 14
v_gene: TRBV5-6
d_gene: NA
CDR3aa: CASSLGQLGSPLHF
CDR3nt: TGTGCCAGCAGCTTGGGACAATTAGGGTCACCCCTCCACTTT

abundance: NA
j_gene: TRBJ1-1
len: 13
v_gene: TRBV23-1
d_gene: TRBD1
CDR3aa: CARPAGQTTEAFF
CDR3nt: TGCGCCAGGCCGGCGGGACAGACTACTGAAGCTTTCTTT

abundance: NA
j_gene: TRBJ2-3
len: 15
v_gene: TRBV7-2
d_gene: NA
CDR3aa: CASSLRQISTDTQYF
CDR3nt: TGTGCCAGCAGCCTTCGACAGATTAGCACAGATACGCAGTATTTT

abundance: NA
j_gene: TRBJ1-4
len: 15
v_gene: TRBV19
d_gene: NA
CDR3aa: CASSIAAGLNEKLFF
CDR3nt: TGTGCCAGTAGTATAGCGGCGGGACTTAATGAAAAACTGTTTTTT

abundance: NA
j_gene: TRBJ1-5
len: 16
v_gene: TRBV10-3
d_gene: NA
CDR3aa: CAISLQGGDGNQPQHF
CDR3nt: TGTGCCATCAGTTTACAGGGAGGTGATGGCAATCAGCCCCAGCATTTT

abundance: once
j_gene: TRBJ1-2
len: 14
v_gene: TRBV28
d_gene: NA
CDR3aa: CASGGPLANYGYTF
CDR3nt: TGTGCCAGCGGGGGGCCGCTAGCTAACTATGGCTACACCTTC

abundance: NA
j_gene: TRBJ2-1
len: 15
v_gene: TRBV7-2
d_gene: TRBD1
CDR3aa: CASSLRTGVQNEQFF
CDR3nt: TGTGCCAGCAGCCTCCGGACAGGGGTTCAGAATGAGCAGTTCTTC

abundance: NA
j_gene: TRBJ1-4
len: 14
v_gene: TRBV5-1
d_gene: NA
CDR3aa: CASSFRVGNEKLFF
CDR3nt: TGCGCCAGCAGCTTTAGAGTCGGTAATGAAAAACTGTTTTTT

abundance: NA
j_gene: TRBJ1-1
len: 14
v_gene: TRBV30
d_gene: TRBD1
CDR3aa: CAWSVGTGSTEAFF
CDR3nt: TGTGCCTGGAGTGTGGGGACAGGGAGCACTGAAGCTTTCTTT

abundance: NA
j_gene: TRBJ2-1
len: 14
v_gene: TRBV30
d_gene: NA
CDR3aa: CAWSQVSSYNEQFF
CDR3nt: TGTGCCTGGAGCCAAGTGTCCTCCTACAATGAGCAGTTCTTC

abundance: NA
j_gene: TRBJ1-2
len: 13
v_gene: TRBV16
d_gene: NA
CDR3aa: CASSPFQGDGYTF
CDR3nt: TGTGCCAGCAGCCCGTTTCAGGGTGATGGCTACACCTTC

abundance: NA
j_gene: TRBJ2-7
len: 12
v_gene: TRBV27
d_gene: TRBD2
CDR3aa: CASRGGPGEQYF
CDR3nt: TGTGCCAGCAGGGGAGGGCCGGGCGAGCAGTACTTC

abundance: once
j_gene: TRBJ1-1
len: 14
v_gene: TRBV9
d_gene: NA
CDR3aa: CASSPQWGNTEAFF
CDR3nt: TGTGCCAGCAGCCCTCAGTGGGGAAACACTGAAGCTTTCTTT

abundance: NA
j_gene: TRBJ2-3
len: 15
v_gene: TRBV4-1
d_gene: NA
CDR3aa: CASSDNWQLRDTQYF
CDR3nt: TGCGCCAGCAGCGATAATTGGCAGTTAAGAGATACGCAGTATTTT

abundance: NA
j_gene: TRBJ2-7
len: 13
v_gene: TRBV7-3
d_gene: NA
CDR3aa: CASSLGGNYEQYF
CDR3nt: TGTGCCAGCAGCTTAGGGGGAAACTACGAGCAGTACTTC

abundance: NA
j_gene: TRBJ1-5
len: 13
v_gene: TRBV7-7
d_gene: NA
CDR3aa: CASSPGVGQPQHF
CDR3nt: TGTGCCAGCAGCCCCGGGGTTGGACAGCCCCAGCATTTT

abundance: once
j_gene: TRBJ2-1
len: 15
v_gene: TRBV5-1
d_gene: TRBD2
CDR3aa: CASVNSGGKNNEQFF
CDR3nt: TGCGCCAGCGTCAATAGCGGGGGGAAGAACAATGAGCAGTTCTTC

abundance: NA
j_gene: TRBJ1-2
len: 10
v_gene: TRBV29-1
d_gene: NA
CDR3aa: CSVEGKGYTF
CDR3nt: TGCAGCGTTGAGGGGAAAGGCTACACCTTC

abundance: NA
j_gene: TRBJ2-5
len: 15
v_gene: TRBV6-6
d_gene: TRBD1
CDR3aa: CASSYQPGQQETQYF
CDR3nt: TGTGCCAGCAGTTACCAGCCGGGACAGCAAGAGACCCAGTACTTC

abundance: NA
j_gene: TRBJ2-7
len: 15
v_gene: TRBV6-1
d_gene: TRBD2
CDR3aa: CASSELVGLADPGDF
CDR3nt: TGTGCCAGCAGTGAACTCGTAGGACTAGCGGACCCCGGGGACTTC

abundance: NA
j_gene: TRBJ2-5
len: 15
v_gene: TRBV5-1
d_gene: NA
CDR3aa: CASSPLGQGGETQYF
CDR3nt: TGCGCCAGCAGCCCGTTGGGTCAGGGTGGGGAGACCCAGTACTTC

abundance: once
j_gene: TRBJ2-3
len: 16
v_gene: TRBV6-5
d_gene: NA
CDR3aa: CASSYRGWSPTDTQYF
CDR3nt: TGTGCCAGCAGTTACCGAGGGTGGAGTCCCACAGATACGCAGTATTTT

abundance: few
j_gene: TRBJ2-7
len: 13
v_gene: TRBV10-2
d_gene: TRBD1
CDR3aa: CASARDRLYEQYF
CDR3nt: TGCGCCAGCGCACGGGACAGACTCTACGAGCAGTACTTC

abundance: NA
j_gene: TRBJ2-3
len: 14
v_gene: TRBV4-2
d_gene: NA
CDR3aa: CASSQVGSTDTQYF
CDR3nt: TGTGCCAGCAGCCAAGTGGGCAGCACAGATACGCAGTATTTT

abundance: NA
j_gene: TRBJ2-2
len: 15
v_gene: TRBV6-5
d_gene: TRBD2
CDR3aa: CASSPGRVWSGELFF
CDR3nt: TGTGCCAGCAGCCCCGGGAGGGTATGGTCCGGGGAGCTGTTTTTT

abundance: NA
j_gene: TRBJ2-3
len: 15
v_gene: TRBV6-1
d_gene: NA
CDR3aa: CASSESPGWTDTQYF
CDR3nt: TGTGCCAGCAGTGAGAGCCCAGGGTGGACAGATACGCAGTATTTT

abundance: NA
j_gene: TRBJ2-1
len: 16
v_gene: TRBV5-6
d_gene: NA
CDR3aa: CASWVGSPPLYNEQFF
CDR3nt: TGTGCCAGCTGGGTAGGGTCACCCCCTCTCTACAATGAGCAGTTCTTC

abundance: NA
j_gene: TRBJ2-7
len: 14
v_gene: TRBV11-1
d_gene: TRBD1
CDR3aa: CASRLTGGTYEQYF
CDR3nt: TGTGCCAGCAGGTTAACAGGGGGAACCTACGAGCAGTACTTC

abundance: NA
j_gene: TRBJ2-7
len: 15
v_gene: TRBV5-6
d_gene: TRBD2
CDR3aa: CASSSPGERDREQYF
CDR3nt: TGTGCCAGCAGCTCCCCTGGGGAGCGGGATCGTGAGCAGTACTTC

abundance: NA
j_gene: TRBJ2-2
len: 15
v_gene: TRBV5-1
d_gene: NA
CDR3aa: CASSLVAGSTGELFF
CDR3nt: TGCGCCAGCAGCTTGGTGGCGGGATCCACCGGGGAGCTGTTTTTT

abundance: NA
j_gene: TRBJ1-1
len: 13
v_gene: TRBV4-2
d_gene: NA
CDR3aa: CASSQGGFLGAFF
CDR3nt: TGTGCCAGCAGCCAAGGAGGGTTCCTGGGAGCTTTCTTT

abundance: NA
j_gene: TRBJ1-1
len: 13
v_gene: TRBV9
d_gene: NA
CDR3aa: CASSVGSDTEAFF
CDR3nt: TGTGCCAGCAGCGTAGGATCGGATACTGAAGCTTTCTTT

abundance: NA
j_gene: TRBJ2-2
len: 16
v_gene: TRBV25-1
d_gene: NA
CDR3aa: CASSEGGSGHTGELFF
CDR3nt: TGTGCCAGCAGTGAAGGGGGTAGCGGCCACACCGGGGAGCTGTTTTTT

abundance: NA
j_gene: TRBJ2-7
len: 11
v_gene: TRBV6-5
d_gene: NA
CDR3aa: CASSRGYEQYF
CDR3nt: TGTGCCAGCAGCCGGGGTTACGAGCAGTACTTC

abundance: NA
j_gene: TRBJ1-6
len: 15
v_gene: TRBV7-9
d_gene: TRBD1
CDR3aa: CASSWGQNLNSPLHF
CDR3nt: TGTGCCAGCAGCTGGGGACAGAACCTAAATTCACCCCTCCACTTT

abundance: few
j_gene: TRBJ2-7
len: 13
v_gene: TRBV5-6
d_gene: NA
CDR3aa: CASSLVRGHEQYF
CDR3nt: TGTGCCAGCAGCTTGGTAAGGGGCCACGAGCAGTACTTC

abundance: NA
j_gene: TRBJ2-2
len: 13
v_gene: TRBV29-1
d_gene: NA
CDR3aa: CSVARTNTGELFF
CDR3nt: TGCAGCGTTGCACGCACGAACACCGGGGAGCTGTTTTTT

abundance: NA
j_gene: TRBJ2-3
len: 19
v_gene: TRBV6-1
d_gene: NA
CDR3aa: CASSEGFFLRGTSTDTQYF
CDR3nt: TGTGCCAGCAGTGAGGGATTTTTTTTAAGGGGCACTAGCACAGATACGCAGTATTTT

abundance: few
j_gene: TRBJ2-7
len: 17
v_gene: TRBV11-2
d_gene: NA
CDR3aa: CASSLGRGQLSSYEQYF
CDR3nt: TGTGCCAGCAGCTTAGGGCGGGGACAATTAAGCTCCTACGAGCAGTACTTC

abundance: NA
j_gene: TRBJ2-1
len: 17
v_gene: TRBV4-3
d_gene: NA
CDR3aa: CASSPEFSGRSYNEQFF
CDR3nt: TGCGCCAGCAGCCCGGAATTCTCCGGTCGTTCCTACAATGAGCAGTTCTTC

abundance: NA
j_gene: TRBJ2-7
len: 15
v_gene: TRBV28
d_gene: NA
CDR3aa: CASSWWSGMDYEQYF
CDR3nt: TGTGCCAGCAGTTGGTGGTCGGGGATGGACTACGAGCAGTACTTC

abundance: NA
j_gene: TRBJ2-7
len: 13
v_gene: TRBV28
d_gene: NA
CDR3aa: CASSWRGTYEQYF
CDR3nt: TGTGCCAGCAGTTGGAGGGGAACCTACGAGCAGTACTTC

abundance: NA
j_gene: TRBJ1-2
len: 16
v_gene: TRBV19
d_gene: TRBD1
CDR3aa: CASIADWDRVAYGYTF
CDR3nt: TGTGCCAGTATTGCTGATTGGGACAGGGTGGCCTATGGCTACACCTTC

abundance: NA
j_gene: TRBJ1-2
len: 15
v_gene: TRBV6-6
d_gene: TRBD1
CDR3aa: CASSPPGQGFRGYTF
CDR3nt: TGTGCCAGCAGCCCTCCGGGACAGGGTTTTCGTGGCTACACCTTC

abundance: once
j_gene: TRBJ2-7
len: 12
v_gene: TRBV7-2
d_gene: NA
CDR3aa: CASSTGSTPLYF
CDR3nt: TGTGCCAGCAGTACAGGATCTACACCCTTGTACTTC